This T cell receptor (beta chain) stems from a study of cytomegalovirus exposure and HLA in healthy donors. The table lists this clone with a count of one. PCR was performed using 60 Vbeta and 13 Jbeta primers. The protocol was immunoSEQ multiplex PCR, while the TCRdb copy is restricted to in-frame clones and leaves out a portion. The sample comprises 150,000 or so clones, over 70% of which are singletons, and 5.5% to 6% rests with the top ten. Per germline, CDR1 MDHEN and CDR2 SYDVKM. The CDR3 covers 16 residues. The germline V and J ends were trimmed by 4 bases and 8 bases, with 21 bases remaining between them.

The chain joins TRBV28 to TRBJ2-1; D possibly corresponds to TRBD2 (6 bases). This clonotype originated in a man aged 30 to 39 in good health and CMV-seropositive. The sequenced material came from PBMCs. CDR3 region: CASSSPGERAGDEQFF. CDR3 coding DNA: TGTGCCAGCAGTTCCCCTGGTGAGCGGGCCGGGGATGAGCAGTTCTTC.